These 18 T cell receptor beta chains were sequenced from one sample in a study of human T cells and chemical hapten exposure. TCRdb itself ran the RACE reads through MiXCR, one entry per CDR3 protein. The table lists about 71,000 distinct CDR3 sequences, roughly 9.2% of them singletons. Sample time point: patch test 1, 2 weeks after DPC sensitization. Stated treatment: therapeutic diphenylcyclopropenone sensitization with weekly scalp DPC. Sequencing was performed on whole blood, taken in connection with sensitization to the hapten diphenylcyclopropenone (DPC). These receptors all stem from a woman in her thirties or forties with alopecia areata. Some clones in this sample may be carry-over from other donors' samples.

This clonotype was recorded only once. Here the CDR3 DNA reads TGTGCCAGCAGTTTGATGTCGGGACAGGGGCCGCTCGAGCAGTACTTC. Amino acid sequence: CASSLMSGQGPLEQYF. This chain joins TRBV27 and TRBJ2-7; TRBD1 agrees at 10 bases. The trim removed 3 bases at V and 6 bases at J, leaving 11 bases unmatched. CDR1 is MNHEY, CDR2 SMNVEV, per germline (reference sequence). The CDR3 length is 16 residues.

This chain links TRBV3-1 with TRBJ2-4, with 10 bases that match TRBD2. There are 19 residues in the CDR3. Germline-derived CDR1 and CDR2 are LGHDT and YNNKEL (reference sequence). The trim removed 0 bases at V and 0 bases at J, leaving 8 bases unmatched. The CDR3 DNA reads as TGTGCCAGCAGCCAAGATGGACTAGCGGTAGTCGCAGCCAAAAACATTCAGTACTTC. Its protein product is CASSQDGLAVVAAKNIQYF.

This clonotype was detected many times. The chain joins TRBV5-1 to TRBJ1-1; unclear D gene. Germline V gives CDR1 SGHRS, CDR2 YFSETQ. This CDR3 region has 14 residues. V lost 6 bases to trimming and J lost 0 bases, with 12 bases between them. CDR3 sequence (DNA): TGCGCCAGCACTCTGGCCGGGGTGAACACTGAAGCTTTCTTT. Its translation is CASTLAGVNTEAFF. Based on the CDR3 plus reference TRBV5-1 and TRBJ1-1, the full variable domain is KAGVTQTPRYLIKTRGQQVTLSCSPISGHRSVSWYQQTPGQGLQFLFEYFSETQRNKGNFPGRFSGRQFSNSRSEMNVSTLELGDSALYLCASTLAGVNTEAFFGQGTRLTVV.

This clonotype was seen many times. This chain uses TRBV5-6 with TRBJ1-3; no clear D gene. Trimming removed 2 bases from V and 0 bases from J, with 9 bases in between. This CDR3 is 15 amino acids long. CDR1 is SGHDT and CDR2 is YYEEEE in the germline V gene. CDR3 sequence reads: CASSFRGYSGNTIYF. CDR3 nucleotides: TGTGCCAGCAGCTTCAGAGGGTACTCTGGAAACACCATATATTTT. The full variable domain, with the rest looked up from reference TRBV5-6 and TRBJ1-3, is DAGVTQSPTHLIKTRGQQVTLRCSPKSGHDTVSWYQQALGQGPQFIFQYYEEEERQRGNFPDRFSGHQFPNYSSELNVNALLLGDSALYLCASSFRGYSGNTIYFGEGSWLTVV.

In its sample, this clonotype was seen many times. J is TRBJ1-5 and V is TRBV7-2; D not certain. The germline gives CDR1 SGHTA, CDR2 FQGNSA. CDR3 length: 14 amino acids. Trimming shortened V by 3 bases and J by 3 bases, and 9 bases separated the two germline ends. CDR3 protein: CASSFAFDNQPQHF. The DNA of the CDR3 is TGTGCCAGCAGCTTCGCTTTTGACAATCAGCCCCAGCATTTT.

The gene calls are TRBV15 and TRBJ1-1; D gene uncertain. Germline CDR1 LNHNV, CDR2 YYDKDF (reference sequence). V dropped 1 base and J dropped 10 bases, with 22 bases sitting between them. The CDR3 extends over 16 amino acids. The CDR3 region has the DNA TGTGCCACCAGCAGAGGTACAACGCCAATTACAAAGATAGCTTTCTTT. It translates to CATSRGTTPITKIAFF.

The V and J genes are TRBV27 and TRBJ1-4; a weak D match, TRBD1 (5 bases). V was shortened by 5 bases and J by 7 bases, with 14 bases between the two germline ends. Germline V lookup: CDR1 MNHEY, CDR2 SMNVEV (reference sequence). CDR3 length equals 14 residues. The DNA for the CDR3 is TGTGCCAGCAGTATCTGGGGCGCGGGTGAAAAACTGTTTTTT. Translating gives CASSIWGAGEKLFF.

This clonotype has a count of ten or more. The CDR3 region is CASSLDGQHGYTF. The CDR3 DNA reads TGTGCCAGCAGCTTGGACGGCCAACATGGCTACACCTTC. The chain uses TRBV12-3 or TRBV12-4 and TRBJ1-2; no clear D gene. Between the trimmed V and J ends, which lost 6 bases and 6 bases, there was a span of 14 bases. This CDR3 is built from 13 residues.

This clonotype showed up just once. A much bigger clone sits one base away, suggesting this may be a read error. The rearrangement links TRBV28 to TRBJ1-2, with D perhaps matching TRBD1 (5 bases). Per germline, CDR1 MDHEN and CDR2 SYDVKM. The CDR3 extends over 16 amino acids. In DNA, the CDR3 is TGTGCCAGCAGTTTATATACAGGACGGGCTAACTATGGCTACTCCTTC. Amino acids: CASSLYTGRANYGYSF.

This clonotype was observed at least ten times. The chain carries TRBV7-2 and TRBJ2-1; possibly TRBD2 for D (6 bases). V was cut by 0 bases and J by 3 bases, with 6 bases left in between. CDR1 SGHTA and CDR2 FQGNSA come from the germline V gene. The CDR3 length is 14 residues. The CDR3 DNA sequence: TGTGCCAGCAGCTTAGCGGGAGGCTACAATGAGCAGTTCTTC. This translates into CASSLAGGYNEQFF.

This clonotype was counted at least ten times. This chain links TRBV11-2 with TRBJ1-2; the D gene is possibly TRBD1 (5 bases). The V gene's germline CDR1 is SGHAT and CDR2 FQNNGV. Trimming took off 3 bases at V and 5 bases at J, with 16 bases between the two ends. The CDR3 covers 15 residues. This CDR3 is CASSLRGNGHYGYTF. In DNA form, the CDR3 reads TGTGCCAGCAGCTTGCGGGGGAACGGTCATTATGGCTACACCTTC.

V gene TRBV5-1 combines with J gene TRBJ2-5; no clear D. The CDR3 has 15 amino acids. The ends were cut back, 2 bases at V and 5 bases at J, with 16 bases in the middle. Per the germline V gene, CDR1 is SGHRS and CDR2 is YFSETQ. CDR3 DNA sequence: TGCGCCAGCAGCTTTGGCAGCACAAGTGAGGAGACCCAGTACTTC. It is translated as CASSFGSTSEETQYF.

This clonotype showed up many times. The V gene is TRBV6-2 or TRBV6-3, the J gene TRBJ1-1, with 8 bases lining up with TRBD1. CDR3 length: 13 amino acids. V shed 6 bases, J shed 3 bases, and the junction held 3 bases outside the gene matches. CDR1 MNHEY and CDR2 SVGEGT come from the germline V gene. Here the CDR3 reads CASSGQGDTEAFF. The DNA for the CDR3 is TGTGCCAGCAGCGGACAGGGAGACACTGAAGCTTTCTTT.

In its sample, this clonotype was seen many times. The chain carries TRBV20-1 and TRBJ2-7; 8 bases map to TRBD2. Germline values: CDR1 DFQATT, CDR2 SNEGSKA (reference sequence). This CDR3 has 16 residues. The V gene end was trimmed by 0 bases and the J gene end by 0 bases; junction bases not matched to a gene: 7. The CDR3: CSARDPTGGTSYEQYF. The CDR3 bases are TGCAGTGCTAGAGATCCCACGGGGGGGACCTCCTACGAGCAGTACTTC.

The chain recombines TRBV5-4 with TRBJ2-6; the match to TRBD2 covers 11 bases. The germline gives CDR1 SGHNT, CDR2 YYREEE (reference sequence). The CDR3 is 19 amino acids. V lost 3 bases to trimming and J lost 0 bases; unmatched junction nucleotides: 8. CDR3 nucleotide sequence: TGTGCCAGCAGCTCCAAGGGGCTAGCGGGGGGCTCTGGGGCCAACGTCCTGACTTTC. It codes for CASSSKGLAGGSGANVLTF.

This clonotype has just one count. V is TRBV18 and J is TRBJ2-1, with a weak D call TRBD1 (6 bases). The germline V gene encodes CDR1 KGHSH and CDR2 LQKENI. The CDR3 runs to 15 residues. V lost 6 bases and J lost 2, with 14 bases in between. CDR3 coding DNA: TGTGCCAGCTCTCTCGGGACATCTACCTACAATGAGCAGTTCTTC. This translates into CASSLGTSTYNEQFF. The whole variable domain, filled in from reference TRBV18 and TRBJ2-1, reads NAGVMQNPRHLVRRRGQEARLRCSPMKGHSHVYWYRQLPEEGLKFMVYLQKENIIDESGMPKERFSAEFPKEGPSILRIQQVVRGDSAAYFCASSLGTSTYNEQFFGPGTRLTVL.

This clonotype was recorded many times. The rearrangement joins TRBV7-9 to TRBJ2-3, with TRBD1 matching over 12 bases. The CDR3 is 17 amino acids. Looked up from germline, CDR1 is SEHNR and CDR2 is FQNEAQ (reference sequence). V shed 5 bases and J 3 bases; nucleotides not matched to a gene: 9. The CDR3: CASSLPGQGAGTDTQYF. In nucleotides, the CDR3 is TGTGCCAGCAGCCTGCCGGGACAGGGGGCGGGTACAGATACGCAGTATTTT. Based on the CDR3 plus reference TRBV7-9 and TRBJ2-3, the full variable domain is DTGVSQNPRHKITKRGQNVTFRCDPISEHNRLYWYRQTLGQGPEFLTYFQNEAQLEKSRLLSDRFSAERPKGSFSTLEIQRTEQGDSAMYLCASSLPGQGAGTDTQYFGPGTRLTVL.

The chain links TRBV27 to TRBJ1-6; no clear D. Germline CDR1 and CDR2: MNHEY and SMNVEV (reference sequence). This CDR3 comprises 17 residues. Trimming cost V 0 bases and J 0 bases, with 9 bases left between them. CDR3 loop: CASSLSQASSYNSPLHF. CDR3 coding DNA: TGTGCCAGCAGTTTATCCCAGGCGAGCTCCTATAATTCACCCCTCCACTTT.